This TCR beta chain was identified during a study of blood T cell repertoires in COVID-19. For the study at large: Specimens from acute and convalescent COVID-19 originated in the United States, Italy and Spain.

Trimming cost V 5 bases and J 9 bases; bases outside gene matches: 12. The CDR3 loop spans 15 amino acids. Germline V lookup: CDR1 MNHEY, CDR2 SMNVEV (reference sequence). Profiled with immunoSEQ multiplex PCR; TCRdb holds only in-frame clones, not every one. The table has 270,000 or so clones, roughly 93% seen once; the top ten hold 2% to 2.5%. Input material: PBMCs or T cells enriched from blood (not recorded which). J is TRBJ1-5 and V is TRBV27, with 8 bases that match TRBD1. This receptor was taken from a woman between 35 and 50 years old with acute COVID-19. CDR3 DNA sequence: TGTGCCAGCAGTCGAAACGACAGGGGTTCTGGGCCCCAGCATTTT. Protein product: CASSRNDRGSGPQHF.